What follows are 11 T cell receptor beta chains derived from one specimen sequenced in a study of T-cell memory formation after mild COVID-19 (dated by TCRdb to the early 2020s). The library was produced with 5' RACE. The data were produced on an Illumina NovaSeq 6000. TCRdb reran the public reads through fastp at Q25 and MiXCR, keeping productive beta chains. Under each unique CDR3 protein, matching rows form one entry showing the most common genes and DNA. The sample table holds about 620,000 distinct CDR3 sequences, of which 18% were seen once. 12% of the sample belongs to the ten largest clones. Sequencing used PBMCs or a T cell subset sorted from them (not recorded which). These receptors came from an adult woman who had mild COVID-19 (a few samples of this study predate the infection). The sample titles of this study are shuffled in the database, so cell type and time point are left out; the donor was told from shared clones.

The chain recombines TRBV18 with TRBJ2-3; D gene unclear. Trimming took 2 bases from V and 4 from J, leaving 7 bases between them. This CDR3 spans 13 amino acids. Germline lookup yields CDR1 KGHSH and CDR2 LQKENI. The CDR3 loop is CASSPSEADTQYF. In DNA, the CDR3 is TGTGCCAGCTCACCATCAGAGGCAGATACGCAGTATTTT.

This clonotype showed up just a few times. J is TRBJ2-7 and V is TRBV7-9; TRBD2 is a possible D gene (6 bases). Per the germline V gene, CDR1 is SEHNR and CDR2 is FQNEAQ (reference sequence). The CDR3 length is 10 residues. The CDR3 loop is CALAPYEQYF. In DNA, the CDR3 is TGTGCACTAGCCCCCTACGAGCAGTACTTC.

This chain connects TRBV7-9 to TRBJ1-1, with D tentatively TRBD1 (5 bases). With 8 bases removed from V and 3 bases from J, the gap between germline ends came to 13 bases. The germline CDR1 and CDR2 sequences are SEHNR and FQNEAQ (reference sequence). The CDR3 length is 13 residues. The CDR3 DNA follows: TGTGCCAGCGGGGACGGGACGGACACTGAAGCTTTCTTT. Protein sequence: CASGDGTDTEAFF. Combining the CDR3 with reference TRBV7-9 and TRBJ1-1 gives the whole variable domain DTGVSQNPRHKITKRGQNVTFRCDPISEHNRLYWYRQTLGQGPEFLTYFQNEAQLEKSRLLSDRFSAERPKGSFSTLEIQRTEQGDSAMYLCASGDGTDTEAFFGQGTRLTVV.

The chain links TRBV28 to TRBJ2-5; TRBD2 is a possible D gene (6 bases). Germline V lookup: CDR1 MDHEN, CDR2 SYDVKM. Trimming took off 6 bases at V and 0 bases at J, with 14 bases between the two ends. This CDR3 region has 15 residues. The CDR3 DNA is TGTGCCAGCAGCGGAGGGTCGGGTGACCAAGAGACCCAGTACTTC. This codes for CASSGGSGDQETQYF.

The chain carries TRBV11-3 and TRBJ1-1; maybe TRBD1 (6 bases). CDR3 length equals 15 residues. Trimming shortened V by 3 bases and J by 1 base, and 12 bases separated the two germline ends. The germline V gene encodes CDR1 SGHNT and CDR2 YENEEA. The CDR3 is CASSFSGQTNTEAFF. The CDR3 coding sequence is TGTGCCAGCAGCTTTTCCGGACAGACGAACACTGAAGCTTTCTTT.

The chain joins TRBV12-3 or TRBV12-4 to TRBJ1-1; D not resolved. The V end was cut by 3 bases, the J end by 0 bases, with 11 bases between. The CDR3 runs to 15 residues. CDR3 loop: CASSFAQKMNTEAFF. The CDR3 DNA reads TGTGCCAGCAGTTTTGCTCAAAAAATGAACACTGAAGCTTTCTTT.

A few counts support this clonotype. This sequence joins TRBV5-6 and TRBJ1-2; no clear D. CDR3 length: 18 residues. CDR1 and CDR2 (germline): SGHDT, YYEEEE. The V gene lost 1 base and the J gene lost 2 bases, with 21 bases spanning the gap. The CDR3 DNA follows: TGTGCCAGCAGCTTGTCTCTGGGCCCGTCTCTTCTGAACTATGGCTACACCTTC. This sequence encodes CASSLSLGPSLLNYGYTF.

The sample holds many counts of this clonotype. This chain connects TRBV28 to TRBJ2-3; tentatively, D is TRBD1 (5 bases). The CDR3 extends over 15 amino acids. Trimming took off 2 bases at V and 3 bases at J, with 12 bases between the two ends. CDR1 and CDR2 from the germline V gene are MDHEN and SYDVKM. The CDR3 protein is CASSLRQGTTDTQYF. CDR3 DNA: TGTGCCAGCAGTTTACGTCAGGGAACAACAGATACGCAGTATTTT.

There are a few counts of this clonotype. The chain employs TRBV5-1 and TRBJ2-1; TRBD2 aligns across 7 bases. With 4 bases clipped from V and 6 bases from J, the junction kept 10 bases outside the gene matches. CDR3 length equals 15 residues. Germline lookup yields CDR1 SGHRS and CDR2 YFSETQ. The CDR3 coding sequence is TGCGCCAGCAGCGGCTGGGGGGGGGACGCCAATGAGCAGTTCTTC. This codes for CASSGWGGDANEQFF.

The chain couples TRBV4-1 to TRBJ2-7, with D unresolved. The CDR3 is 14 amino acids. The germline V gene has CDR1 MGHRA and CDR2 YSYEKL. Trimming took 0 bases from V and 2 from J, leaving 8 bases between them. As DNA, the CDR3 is TGCGCCAGCAGCCAAGAAGGGCTCACCTACGAGCAGTACTTC. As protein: CASSQEGLTYEQYF.

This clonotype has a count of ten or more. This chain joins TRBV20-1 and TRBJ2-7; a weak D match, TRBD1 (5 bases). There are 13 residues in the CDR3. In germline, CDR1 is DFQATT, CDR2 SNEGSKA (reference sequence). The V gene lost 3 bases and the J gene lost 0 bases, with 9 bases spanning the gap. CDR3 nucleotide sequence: TGCAGTGCTAGCAGGGTAATCTCCTACGAGCAGTACTTC. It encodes CSASRVISYEQYF.